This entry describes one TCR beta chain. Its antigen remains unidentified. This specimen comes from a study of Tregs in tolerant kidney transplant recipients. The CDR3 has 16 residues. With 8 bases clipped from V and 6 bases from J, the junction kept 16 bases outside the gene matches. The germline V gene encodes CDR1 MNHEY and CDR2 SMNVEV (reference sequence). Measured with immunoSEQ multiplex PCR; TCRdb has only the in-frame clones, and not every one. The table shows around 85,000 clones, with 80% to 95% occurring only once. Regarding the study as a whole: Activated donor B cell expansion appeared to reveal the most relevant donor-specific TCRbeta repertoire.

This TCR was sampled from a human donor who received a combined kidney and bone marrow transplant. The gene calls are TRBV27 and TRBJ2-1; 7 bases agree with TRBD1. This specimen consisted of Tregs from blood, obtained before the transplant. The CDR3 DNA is TGTGCCAGCGCCAAGGGGGCCGGGACAGCCTTCAATGAGCAGTTCTTC. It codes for CASAKGAGTAFNEQFF.